This T cell receptor beta chain was identified during a study of control samples from healthy donors and cancer patients. Method: immunoSEQ multiplex PCR; TCRdb's copy keeps in-frame clones and lacks some. The sample carries approximately 150,000 clones, 92% recorded once. CDR3 size: 15 residues. The J segment lost 4 bases and the V segment lost 0 bases, leaving 0 bases of the junction unmatched. Germline CDR1 MRHNA, CDR2 SNTAGT. This sequence was found in a woman younger than 45 in good health. The gene calls are TRBV6-4 and TRBJ2-2; 9 nucleotides line up with TRBD2. The specimen sequenced was blood. The CDR3 reads CASSDSSGSTGELFF. The CDR3 DNA is TGTGCCAGCAGTGACTCTAGCGGGAGCACCGGGGAGCTGTTTTTT.